What follows is one T cell receptor beta chain and its context. What it binds is unknown. The entry originates in a study of shared clonotypes between healthy human individuals. In replicate PCRs of sorted subsets, approximately 200 ng DNA, approximately 30,000 T cell genomes, was used. As handled by the study authors: Filtering of immunoSEQ junctional sequences could not match full-length read filtering. The data were produced by immunoSEQ multiplex PCR, yet TCRdb's version contains in-frame clones alone and is incomplete. The DNA was the basis for D and trimming; V, J and clone size are from that table. The table has some 2,500,000 clones, roughly 93% seen once; the top ten hold approximately 0.36%. Donors were healthy HIV-negative adults without recently reported acute infections or vaccinations. The study, taken as a whole, reports: Relative to their counterparts shared across all four donors, non-shared clonotypes exhibited diminished generation probabilities.

The clonotype comes from a man between 18 and 29 years old in good health. Some clones in this sample may be carry-over from other donors' samples. The specimen sequenced was naive CD4+ T cells from PBMCs. As for subset: CD45RA+ positively selected.

CDR3 protein: CASSQPGLAGGNEQFF. CDR3 DNA: TGTGCCAGCAGCCAGCCGGGACTAGCGGGTGGCAATGAGCAGTTCTTC. This sequence joins TRBV7-3 and TRBJ2-1; 12 bases are a match to TRBD2. Germline loops: CDR1 SGHTA, CDR2 FQGTGA. This CDR3 is built from 16 residues. Trimming took 5 bases from V and 6 from J; bases not matched to a gene: 8. The full variable domain, its missing parts supplied by reference TRBV7-3 and TRBJ2-1, is GAGVSQTPSNKVTEKGKYVELRCDPISGHTALYWYRQSLGQGPEFLIYFQGTGAADDSGLPNDRFFAVRPEGSVSTLKIQRTERGDSAVYLCASSQPGLAGGNEQFFGPGTRLTVL.